This T cell receptor beta chain was sequenced in a study of OX40 agonist ivuxolimab in advanced cancers. Study overall: The patients received agonistic anti-OX40 (CD134) antibody ivuxolimab. Antecedent anti-PD-1, anti-PD-L1 or anti-CTLA-4 therapy was permissible, with 35% to 40% having received some.

Clones were read by immunoSEQ multiplex PCR, and TCRdb kept only the in-frame ones, dropping some. The table has roughly 64,000 clones, approximately 88% seen once. Overall study results and limits: No determination was made of the antigen specificity of the expanded peripheral T cells. At 0.1 to 3.0 mg/kg and by week 6, CD4+ and CD8+ T cells in the blood had expanded clonally.

The ends were cut back, 3 bases at V and 7 bases at J, with 18 bases in the middle. CDR3 length: 15 residues. Germline assignment: CDR1 LNHDA and CDR2 SQIVND (reference sequence). Of note for this clone: The antigen is not known.

This sequence originates from an adult with an advanced solid tumor such as melanoma, head and neck, liver or kidney cancer. This specimen was CD4+ or CD8+ T cells sorted from blood, taken in a trial of the OX40 agonist ivuxolimab. The V gene is TRBV19, the J gene TRBJ1-1; TRBD1 is a possible D gene (6 bases). The CDR3 sequence is CASSIADGGRFEAFF. In DNA form, the CDR3 reads TGTGCCAGTAGTATCGCAGACGGGGGCCGGTTTGAAGCTTTCTTT.